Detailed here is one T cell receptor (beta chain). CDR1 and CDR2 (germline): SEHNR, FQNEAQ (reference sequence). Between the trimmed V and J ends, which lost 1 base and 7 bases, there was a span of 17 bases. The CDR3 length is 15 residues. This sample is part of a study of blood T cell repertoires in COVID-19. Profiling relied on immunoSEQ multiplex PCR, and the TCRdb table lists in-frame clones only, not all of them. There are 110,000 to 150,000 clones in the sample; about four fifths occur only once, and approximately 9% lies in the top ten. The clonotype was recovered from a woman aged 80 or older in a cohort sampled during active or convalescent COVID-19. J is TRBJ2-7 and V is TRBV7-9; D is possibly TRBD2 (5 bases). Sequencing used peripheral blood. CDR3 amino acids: CASSLGTGSYGEQYF. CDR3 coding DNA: TGTGCCAGCAGCTTAGGAACGGGGTCGTACGGGGAGCAGTACTTC.